This T cell receptor (beta chain) was documented in a study of long-term antiretroviral therapy in people with HIV. Every donor had one or more pre-ART and two or more post-ART PBMC samples. Trimming cost V 5 bases and J 4 bases, with 16 bases left between them. The CDR3 contains 15 residues. Germline lookup yields CDR1 LNHNV and CDR2 YYDKDF (reference sequence). Version v3.0 of the immunoSEQ assay ran at survey level. Data came from immunoSEQ multiplex PCR; TCRdb stores just in-frame clones and leaves some out. The sample includes around 30,000 clones, 85% of them seen just once. This material consisted of unsorted PBMCs, taken 2.3 years after starting antiretroviral therapy. The sequence was obtained from a man in his forties or fifties with HIV. J is TRBJ2-3 and V is TRBV15, with D perhaps matching TRBD1 (6 bases). This CDR3 reads CATSRSRGAPDTQYF. The CDR3 DNA is TGTGCCACCAGCCGCAGCAGGGGAGCCCCAGATACGCAGTATTTT.